Shown below are 19 T cell receptor beta chains from a single sample sequenced in a study of blood T cell repertoires in COVID-19. Produced via immunoSEQ multiplex PCR; TCRdb's table is partial and in-frame only. The sample contains over 120,000 clones, 87% of which appear only once. The sample was peripheral blood. Receptor source: a man aged 45-65 years who had recovered from COVID-19.

This chain joins TRBV13 and TRBJ2-5; 8 bases fit TRBD2. CDR1 and CDR2 from the germline V gene are PRHDT and FYEKMQ (reference sequence). The CDR3 length is 16 residues. With 0 bases clipped from V and 2 bases from J, the junction kept 5 bases outside the gene matches. CDR3 DNA: TGTGCCAGCAGCTTAGGGGGCGGGGGGACGCAAGAGACCCAGTACTTC. This sequence encodes CASSLGGGGTQETQYF.

The chain is built from TRBV3-1 (or the pseudogene TRBV3-2) and TRBJ2-4, with D maybe TRBD1 (5 bases). Per germline, CDR1 LGHDT and CDR2 YNNKEL (reference sequence). This CDR3 is built from 15 residues. Trimming took 1 base from V and 0 from J, leaving 7 bases between them. The CDR3 sequence: CASSQAGLAKNIQYF. The CDR3 DNA sequence: TGTGCCAGCAGCCAAGCAGGGTTAGCCAAAAACATTCAGTACTTC.

The rearrangement joins TRBV13 to TRBJ1-4; 9 bases align to TRBD1. From germline, CDR1 is PRHDT and CDR2 FYEKMQ (reference sequence). The CDR3 contains 16 residues. J gave up 5 bases and V 4 bases, and 8 bases lay outside the gene matches. CDR3 amino acids: CASSSNRGRWNEKLFF. The CDR3 DNA reads TGTGCCAGCAGCTCTAACAGGGGGCGGTGGAATGAAAAACTGTTTTTT.

The rearrangement links TRBV6-4 to TRBJ1-2; 8 nucleotides align to TRBD1. The CDR3 totals 15 residues. In germline, CDR1 is MRHNA, CDR2 SNTAGT. Unmatched junction bases numbered 7, after V lost 3 bases and J lost 4 bases. CDR3 nucleotide sequence: TGTGCCAGCAGTGAGGCGCCCGGGACAGGCTATGGCTACACCTTC. Translating gives CASSEAPGTGYGYTF.

This clone has just a few counts. V usage is TRBV5-1 and J usage is TRBJ1-3, with D possibly matching TRBD1 (5 bases). V lost 4 bases to trimming and J lost 4 bases, with 21 bases between them. This CDR3 is built from 17 residues. Germline V gives CDR1 SGHRS, CDR2 YFSETQ. DNA for the CDR3: TGCGCCAGCAGCCAACGACAGCGGGGGTCCACCGGAAACACCATATATTTT. Its translation: CASSQRQRGSTGNTIYF.

The chain couples TRBV10-3 to TRBJ2-1; TRBD2 matches at 8 bases. With V trimmed by 7 bases and J by 7 bases, 3 bases remained unmatched. Per the germline V gene, CDR1 is ENHRY and CDR2 is SYGVKD. The CDR3 runs to 12 residues. The CDR3 reads CAINGGGNEQFF. The CDR3 DNA is TGTGCCATCAACGGCGGGGGGAATGAGCAGTTCTTC.

The rearrangement links TRBV4-1 to TRBJ2-5; D remains ambiguous. Germline V gene sequence: CDR1 MGHRA, CDR2 YSYEKL. The CDR3 has 15 residues. The V end was cut by 0 bases, the J end by 3 bases, with 11 bases between. CDR3 sequence reads: CASSQDWSGEETQYF. DNA for the CDR3: TGCGCCAGCAGCCAAGATTGGTCCGGAGAAGAGACCCAGTACTTC.

The J gene is TRBJ2-2, the V gene TRBV21-1; no DNA check was done on the table's D call, TRBD1. TRBV21-1 is termed a pseudogene. The CDR3 sequence is 16 residues long. The CDR3 is CASSKPGQVNTGELFF. The CDR3 bases are TGTGCCAGCAGCAAACCGGGACAGGTTAACACCGGGGAGCTGTTTTTT.

The chain recombines TRBV7-9 with TRBJ2-3; possibly TRBD1 for D (6 bases). V lost 1 base and J 2 bases, leaving 19 bases between the germline ends. Germline V CDR1 and CDR2: SEHNR, FQNEAQ (reference sequence). This CDR3 is 18 amino acids long. CDR3 DNA sequence: TGTGCCAGCAGCTTAGTGGGAGCCGGGACACAATACACAGATACGCAGTATTTT. It encodes CASSLVGAGTQYTDTQYF.

This rearrangement joins TRBV6-1 to TRBJ1-2; D remains ambiguous. The V and J ends lost 2 bases and 3 bases respectively, with 13 bases between them. Germline-derived CDR1 and CDR2 are MNHNS and SASEGT. This CDR3 contains 15 residues. The DNA for the CDR3 is TGTGCCAGCAGTGAACGTCCTGGGAGAGACTATGGCTACACCTTC. Translating gives CASSERPGRDYGYTF.

The chain is built from TRBV9 and TRBJ1-2; a weak D match, TRBD1 (5 bases). V gave up 6 bases and J gave up 7 bases, with 16 bases separating them. The CDR3 sequence is 13 residues long. Per germline, CDR1 SGDLS and CDR2 YYNGEE. The DNA of the CDR3 is TGTGCCAGCACCGTCGGGACTACGGGTGGCTACACCTTC. Translation gives CASTVGTTGGYTF.

This clone was seen more than once but under ten times. CDR3: CASSLRQGSSYNSPLHF. The CDR3 coding sequence is TGTGCCAGCAGCCTAAGACAGGGGAGCTCCTATAATTCACCCCTCCACTTT. The gene calls are TRBV27 and TRBJ1-6; 8 bases agree with TRBD1. Germline lookup yields CDR1 MNHEY and CDR2 SMNVEV (reference sequence). This CDR3 is 17 amino acids long. Trimming took 6 bases from V and 0 from J; bases not matched to a gene: 7.

This clone has just a few counts. V gene TRBV5-4 combines with J gene TRBJ1-6, with D possibly being TRBD1 (6 bases). Trimming took off 1 base at V and 7 bases at J, with 12 bases between the two ends. The CDR3 loop spans 15 amino acids. The V gene's germline CDR1 is SGHNT and CDR2 YYREEE (reference sequence). The CDR3 spells CASSLPTTGNSPLHF. CDR3 coding DNA: TGTGCCAGCAGCTTGCCAACCACAGGGAATTCACCCCTCCACTTT.

The V gene is TRBV6-2 or TRBV6-3, the J gene TRBJ2-7; D is ambiguous. The CDR3 is made up of 12 amino acids. Germline V CDR1 and CDR2: MNHEY, SVGEGT. Between the trimmed V and J ends, which lost 2 bases and 6 bases, there was a span of 8 bases. The CDR3 DNA reads as TGTGCCAGCAGTTACACCCGGTTCGAGCAGTACTTC. The encoded protein is CASSYTRFEQYF.

J is TRBJ2-2 and V is TRBV11-3; D may be TRBD1 (5 bases). Trimming shortened V by 5 bases and J by 1 base, and 17 bases separated the two germline ends. This CDR3 comprises 17 residues. The germline V gene encodes CDR1 SGHNT and CDR2 YENEEA. CDR3 residues: CASSLHGAPLNTGELFF. Here the CDR3 DNA reads TGTGCCAGCAGCCTACATGGGGCCCCCTTGAACACCGGGGAGCTGTTTTTT.

J is TRBJ2-3 and V is TRBV4-1; 7 bases are a match to TRBD2. V lost 0 bases and J lost 6; bases outside the gene matches: 6. The CDR3 has 15 residues. CDR1 and CDR2 from the germline V gene are MGHRA and YSYEKL. The CDR3, as DNA: TGCGCCAGCAGCCAAGATCGTGTGGGGGGGGATACGCAGTATTTT. Its protein product is CASSQDRVGGDTQYF.

The chain links TRBV18 to TRBJ1-2; D call uncertain. The CDR3 has 17 amino acids. V gave up 4 bases and J gave up 0 bases, with 18 bases separating them. Germline V CDR1 and CDR2: KGHSH, LQKENI. The CDR3 DNA is TGTGCCAGCTCACTCGCCCTTGAAACAGTTTCTAACTATGGCTACACCTTC. The encoded protein is CASSLALETVSNYGYTF.

The chain couples TRBV6-5 to TRBJ1-1, with 9 bases matching TRBD1. Germline V gene sequence: CDR1 MNHEY, CDR2 SVGAGI. The V segment lost 6 bases and the J segment 1 base; nucleotides outside the gene matches: 6. The CDR3 has 15 residues. The DNA for the CDR3 is TGTGCCAGCAGGGGACAGGGAGAGGGGAACACTGAAGCTTTCTTT. This codes for CASRGQGEGNTEAFF.

The V call is TRBV27, the J call TRBJ1-2, with no clear D. V was shortened by 2 bases and J by 6 bases, with 10 bases between the two germline ends. There are 13 residues in the CDR3. The V gene's germline CDR1 is MNHEY and CDR2 SMNVEV (reference sequence). The CDR3: CASSLGSLNGYTF. The CDR3 DNA reads as TGTGCCAGCAGTTTAGGCAGTCTGAATGGCTACACCTTC.